The 10 T cell receptor beta chains reported below all come from one sample, sequenced in a study of blood T cell repertoires in COVID-19. Sequenced by immunoSEQ multiplex PCR; TCRdb stores in-frame clones only, minus some. The table includes roughly 380,000 clones, around nine tenths detected once. Sequences were obtained from peripheral blood. These receptors came from a woman in her fifties or sixties with COVID-19, enrolled during active disease.

The rearrangement joins TRBV21-1 to TRBJ2-7; TRBD2 is the table's D call, not checked against the DNA. TRBV21-1 constitutes a pseudogene. This CDR3 spans 11 amino acids. CDR3 nucleotide sequence: TGTGCCAGCTCTAGAGTCTACGAGCAGTACTTC. Protein: CASSRVYEQYF.

This clone has a single count. The chain carries TRBV5-5 and TRBJ2-7; maybe TRBD1 (5 bases). Germline assignment: CDR1 SGHKS and CDR2 YYEKEE (reference sequence). With 0 bases removed from V and 3 bases from J, the gap between germline ends came to 19 bases. There are 17 residues in the CDR3. The CDR3 region is CASSLGAGLADHYEQYF. The CDR3 DNA sequence: TGTGCCAGCAGCTTGGGGGCAGGGCTCGCTGATCACTACGAGCAGTACTTC. The variable domain in full, with the rest retrieved from reference TRBV5-5 and TRBJ2-7, is DAGVTQSPTHLIKTRGQQVTLRCSPISGHKSVSWYQQVLGQGPQFIFQYYEKEERGRGNFPDRFSARQFPNYSSELNVNALLLGDSALYLCASSLGAGLADHYEQYFGPGTRLTVT.

The chain carries TRBV9 and TRBJ2-5; 8 nucleotides match TRBD2. This CDR3 has 15 amino acids. Germline values: CDR1 SGDLS, CDR2 YYNGEE. The J segment lost 4 bases and the V segment lost 1 base, leaving 6 bases of the junction unmatched. The CDR3 coding sequence is TGTGCCAGCAGCGTATCAGCGGGGGTGTCAGAGACCCAGTACTTC. Protein product: CASSVSAGVSETQYF.

There are a few counts of this clone. J is TRBJ2-7 and V is TRBV5-4, with a tentative D call TRBD2 (6 bases). Germline CDR1 is SGHNT and CDR2 is YYREEE (reference sequence). The CDR3 is made up of 14 amino acids. V shed 4 bases and J shed 5 bases, with 16 bases lying between them. The CDR3 sequence: CASSRHQGGNEQYF. The CDR3 nucleotides read TGTGCCAGCAGCAGACACCAAGGAGGGAACGAGCAGTACTTC.

The rearrangement uses TRBV7-9 and TRBJ1-1; D may be TRBD1 (6 bases). The CDR3 has 14 residues. Germline CDR1 is SEHNR and CDR2 is FQNEAQ (reference sequence). The V end lost 4 bases, the J end lost 0 bases, and 9 bases lay between the germline ends. The CDR3 reads CASSYRDLNTEAFF. The CDR3 nucleotides are TGTGCCAGCAGCTACAGGGACCTGAACACTGAAGCTTTCTTT.

V and J are TRBV5-1 and TRBJ1-5, with D uncertain. The CDR3 loop spans 15 amino acids. Trimming removed 0 bases from V and 3 bases from J, with 10 bases in between. The germline V gene encodes CDR1 SGHRS and CDR2 YFSETQ. Here the CDR3 DNA reads TGCGCCAGCAGCTTGGGCACAAACCCCAATCAGCCCCAGCATTTT. Protein product: CASSLGTNPNQPQHF.

A word on this clone: Other DNA sequences within the sample encode an identical CDR3. This chain connects TRBV12-3 or TRBV12-4 to TRBJ1-1; D is ambiguous. There are 13 residues in the CDR3. Trimming shortened V by 3 bases and J by 1 base, and 6 bases separated the two germline ends. CDR3 protein: CASSLRANTEAFF. CDR3 nucleotides: TGTGCCAGCAGTTTGAGAGCGAACACTGAAGCTTTCTTT.

This clone appeared a single time. The gene calls are TRBV6-5 and TRBJ2-7; possible D gene TRBD1, 6 bases. Trimming took 10 bases from V and 6 from J, leaving 19 bases between them. Germline CDR1 is MNHEY and CDR2 is SVGAGI. The CDR3 covers 13 residues. The CDR3 here is CAMGASYRLEQYF. The DNA of the CDR3 is TGTGCCATGGGGGCGAGTTATCGCCTCGAGCAGTACTTC.

This rearrangement joins TRBV7-9 to TRBJ1-2; TRBD1 agrees at 8 bases. The CDR3 consists of 13 residues. Germline lookup yields CDR1 SEHNR and CDR2 FQNEAQ (reference sequence). J gave up 5 bases and V 5 bases, and 4 bases lay outside the gene matches. CDR3 region: CASSPDRVYGYTF. CDR3 nucleotide sequence: TGTGCCAGCAGCCCGGACAGGGTGTATGGCTACACCTTC.

This sequence joins TRBV3-1 (or the pseudogene TRBV3-2) and TRBJ2-7; 9 bases line up with TRBD2. CDR1 is LGHDT and CDR2 is YNNKEL in the germline V gene (reference sequence). The CDR3 length is 14 residues. V dropped 3 bases and J dropped 3; count of bases not matched to a gene: 3. CDR3 coding DNA: TGTGCCAGCAGCCAGCGGGGGGGTAGCTACGAGCAGTACTTC. Encoded protein: CASSQRGGSYEQYF.